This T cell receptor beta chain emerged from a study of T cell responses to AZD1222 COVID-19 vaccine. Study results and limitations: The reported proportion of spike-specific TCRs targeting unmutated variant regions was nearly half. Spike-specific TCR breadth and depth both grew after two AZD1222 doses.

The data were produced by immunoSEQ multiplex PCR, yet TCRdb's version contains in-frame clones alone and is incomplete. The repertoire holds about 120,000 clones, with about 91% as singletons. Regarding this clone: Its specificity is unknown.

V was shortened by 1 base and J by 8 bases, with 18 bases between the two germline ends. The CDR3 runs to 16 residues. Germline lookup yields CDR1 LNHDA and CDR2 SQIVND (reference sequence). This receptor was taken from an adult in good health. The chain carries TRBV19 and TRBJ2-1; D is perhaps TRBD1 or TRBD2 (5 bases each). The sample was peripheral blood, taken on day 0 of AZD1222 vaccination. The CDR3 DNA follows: TGTGCCAGTAGTATAGTCCGGGGCCCGGGAAGTGATGAGCAGTTCTTC. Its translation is CASSIVRGPGSDEQFF.